Listed here are 9 T cell receptor beta chains from one sample, sequenced in a study of CD8+ T cells in alopecia areata. As for treatment: oral pan-JAK inhibitor, 5-10 mg twice daily. The sequencing template was cDNA reverse transcribed from extracted RNA. Repertoires were generated with immunoSEQ multiplex PCR, while TCRdb's copy carries only in-frame clones and drops some. The repertoire consists of approximately 100,000 clones, with 50% to 60% occurring once and the leading ten covering around 15%. The sample was CD8+ T cells sorted from blood, taken around week 55, from a patient treated with tofacitinib. These TCRs come from a human donor with alopecia areata.

Only a few counts were recorded for this clone. This chain uses TRBV14 with TRBJ1-1; D call uncertain. This CDR3 has 14 residues. Deletions cut 4 bases from V and 0 bases from J, with 9 bases between. CDR1 is SGHDN and CDR2 is FVKESK in the germline V gene. The CDR3, as DNA: TGTGCCAGCAGCCCAGTAAGATTGAACACTGAAGCTTTCTTT. This gives the protein CASSPVRLNTEAFF. Full variable domain (rest looked up from reference TRBV14 and TRBJ1-1): EAGVTQFPSHSVIEKGQTVTLRCDPISGHDNLYWYRRVMGKEIKFLLHFVKESKQDESGMPNNRFLAERTGGTYSTLKVQPAELEDSGVYFCASSPVRLNTEAFFGQGTRLTVV.

This sequence joins TRBV30 and TRBJ1-5, with D perhaps TRBD1 (6 bases). The V and J ends lost 0 bases and 4 bases respectively, with 10 bases between them. CDR3 length equals 14 residues. The V gene's germline CDR1 is GTSNPN and CDR2 SVGIG (reference sequence). The CDR3 region has the DNA TGTGCCTGGAGTGTAAAAGGGGGTAATCAGCCCCAGCATTTT. It specifies CAWSVKGGNQPQHF.

This clone turned up a few times. The CDR3 nucleotides are TGTGCCAGTAGTATCGGGTGGAGGGGCAATGAGCAGTTCTTC. Translated: CASSIGWRGNEQFF. The chain employs TRBV19 and TRBJ2-1, with D possibly matching TRBD2 (6 bases). CDR1 is LNHDA, CDR2 SQIVND, per germline (reference sequence). The CDR3 covers 14 residues. With 3 bases removed from V and 6 bases from J, the gap between germline ends came to 12 bases.

This chain joins TRBV27 and TRBJ2-7; 9 bases agree with TRBD2. Germline CDR1 and CDR2: MNHEY and SMNVEV (reference sequence). The CDR3 sequence is 15 residues long. The V segment lost 3 bases and the J segment 7 bases; nucleotides outside the gene matches: 10. For the CDR3, the DNA is TGTGCCAGCAGTTTGGATAGCGGGGGCTGGGGAGAGCAGTACTTC. Protein: CASSLDSGGWGEQYF.

The rearrangement joins TRBV15 to TRBJ1-2; D unresolved. CDR1 LNHNV and CDR2 YYDKDF come from the germline V gene (reference sequence). V gave up 3 bases and J gave up 2 bases, with 16 bases separating them. The CDR3 totals 16 residues. CDR3 in amino acids: CATSREGPHVNYGYTF. In DNA form, the CDR3 reads TGTGCCACCAGCAGGGAAGGACCGCACGTCAACTATGGCTACACCTTC. The entire variable domain, with the rest obtained from reference TRBV15 and TRBJ1-2, is as follows: DAMVIQNPRYQVTQFGKPVTLSCSQTLNHNVMYWYQQKSSQAPKLLFHYYDKDFNNEADTPDNFQSRRPNTSFCFLDIRSPGLGDTAMYLCATSREGPHVNYGYTFGSGTRLTVV.

This chain links TRBV7-9 with TRBJ1-1; D remains ambiguous. Germline values: CDR1 SEHNR, CDR2 FQNEAQ (reference sequence). This CDR3 contains 14 residues. V was clipped by 4 bases and J by 4 bases, with 13 bases between them. The CDR3 sequence is CASSSIPKSTEAFF. The CDR3 DNA reads as TGTGCCAGCAGCTCCATCCCCAAGAGCACTGAAGCTTTCTTT.

About this clone itself: The same CDR3 is also encoded by other DNA sequences in this sample. The V gene is TRBV19, the J gene TRBJ1-1, with no clear D. CDR3 length equals 12 residues. V lost 1 base to trimming and J lost 1 base, with 1 base between them. Germline V CDR1 and CDR2: LNHDA, SQIVND (reference sequence). CDR3 DNA: TGTGCCAGTAGTATAGGGAACACTGAAGCTTTCTTT. This codes for CASSIGNTEAFF.

This clone was found a few times. The chain couples TRBV29-1 to TRBJ2-7; possible D gene TRBD2, 5 bases. The CDR3 extends over 13 amino acids. Germline CDR1 reads SQVTM; CDR2 reads ANQGSEA. V lost 6 bases and J 0 bases, leaving 12 bases between the germline ends. CDR3 region: CSVRVGSSYEQYF. In DNA form, the CDR3 reads TGCAGCGTAAGGGTGGGGAGCTCCTACGAGCAGTACTTC.

The chain links TRBV2 to TRBJ2-2; the D gene is possibly TRBD2 (6 bases). CDR1 is SNHLY, CDR2 FYNNEI, per germline. The CDR3 contains 14 residues. V was cut by 3 bases and J by 3 bases, with 8 bases left in between. The CDR3 nucleotides read TGTGCCAGCAGTGATTGGGGGGACACCGGGGAGCTGTTTTTT. Translation gives CASSDWGDTGELFF.